This TCR beta chain originates from a study of blood T cell repertoires in COVID-19. Study context: Sites across the United States, Italy and Spain contributed samples from acute and convalescent COVID-19.

This CDR3 contains 13 residues. V was pared by 1 base and J by 4 bases, with 8 bases between. Germline V lookup: CDR1 SGHAT, CDR2 FQNNGV. Per the study methods: The authors estimated nucleated cell counts from reference gene primer amplification. Method: immunoSEQ multiplex PCR; TCRdb's copy keeps in-frame clones and lacks some. V, J and clone size are taken as reported in that table, and D and trimming were inferred from the DNA itself. This sample has about 72,000 clones, with 88% found just once. The clonotype was recovered from a man aged 45-65 years with acute or convalescent COVID-19. The chain couples TRBV11-2 to TRBJ2-7; the D gene is possibly TRBD1 (5 bases). Sequences were obtained from peripheral blood. This chain's CDR3 is CASSLVPGYEQYF. CDR3 DNA sequence: TGTGCCAGCAGCTTAGTGCCAGGGTACGAGCAGTACTTC.